This T cell receptor (beta chain) stems from a study of cytomegalovirus exposure and HLA in healthy donors. This clone occurred a few times. The PCR had 60 Vbeta and 13 Jbeta primers. Source study methods: About 11 million of the about 80 million unique TCR beta chains counted in a later analysis were shared. Sequencing used immunoSEQ multiplex PCR; TCRdb keeps in-frame clones, though not all of them. The V and J calls and clone size are taken from that table; D and trimming were inferred from the DNA. Here the sample spans 100,000 to 120,000 clones, over 9.5% being singletons. Germline CDR1 and CDR2: KGHSH and LQKENI. Trimming took 0 bases from V and 1 from J; bases not matched to a gene: 5. The CDR3 loop spans 16 amino acids.

The receptor comes from a man between 35 and 55 years old in good health and CMV-seropositive. The source material was PBMCs. V and J are TRBV18 and TRBJ2-7; 8 nucleotides agree with TRBD1. The CDR3 DNA sequence: TGTGCCAGCTCACCACCAGCCGGGACAGGATCCTACGAGCAGTACTTC. Translation gives CASSPPAGTGSYEQYF.